This TCR beta chain was observed in a study of blood T cell repertoires in COVID-19. Turning to the study itself: Collection of acute and convalescent COVID-19 samples took place in the United States, Italy and Spain. From T cells, B-cell-depleted T cells, or PBMCs came the material, which was cDNA or gDNA.

Under the authors' procedure: How many nucleated cells were present was estimated from reference gene primer amplification. Assay used: immunoSEQ multiplex PCR; TCRdb lists only in-frame clones, some missing. V and J calls and clone size follow that table, whereas D and trimming were derived from the DNA. The repertoire includes 150,000 to 200,000 clones, roughly 78% of them detected once, and around 2.8% sits in the top ten. Germline V gene lookup returns CDR1 SGHRS and CDR2 YFSETQ. With 4 bases removed from V and 5 bases from J, the gap between germline ends came to 12 bases. The CDR3 sequence is 13 residues long.

The clonotype comes from a woman at least 80 years old with active or convalescent COVID-19. The sequenced sample consisted of peripheral blood. The J gene is TRBJ1-2, the V gene TRBV5-1; weak D call: TRBD1 (6 bases). The CDR3 spells CASSPAGEYGYTF. The DNA of the CDR3 is TGCGCCAGCAGCCCCGCAGGGGAGTATGGCTACACCTTC.